This T cell receptor beta chain was identified during a study of graft-versus-host responses after intestinal transplantation. About the research overall: Among the recipients, all got anti-thymocyte globulin induction and then tacrolimus and steroids for approximately 3 years.

Between the trimmed V and J ends, which lost 2 bases and 3 bases, there was a span of 14 bases. Germline CDR1 reads SGHNT; CDR2 reads YENEEA. This CDR3 has 15 residues. Study-level findings and limits: Marrow from the recipient contained GvH clones, some of which had appeared first in ileum or blood. Clonal ratios of graft-versus-host to host-versus-graft in allografts were high for patients exhibiting graft-donor T cell macrochimerism.

As for this clone: What it recognizes is unknown.

Libraries were prepared by immunoSEQ multiplex PCR; TCRdb keeps only in-frame clonotypes and omits some of them. The data contain 40,000 to 60,000 clones, approximately 84% of them seen just once; the ten biggest clones take up around 0.48%. This sequence joins TRBV11-3 and TRBJ2-7; tentatively, D is TRBD1 (6 bases). The receptor comes from a human donor who was the organ donor for an intestinal transplant. The material was unstimulated CD4+ T cells sorted from spleen or lymph node cells, obtained before transplant. The CDR3 protein is CASSLSRGRVYEQYF. The CDR3 nucleotides are TGTGCCAGCAGCTTAAGCAGGGGTCGGGTCTACGAGCAGTACTTC.